This TCR beta chain was captured in a study of identical twins. Whole-study findings and limits: Within cord blood, abundant beta clonotypes carried fewer insertions, but memory repertoires showed no such trend.

About this clonotype itself: The antigen is undetermined.

V lost 5 bases and J 1 base, leaving 13 bases between the germline ends. The length of the CDR3 is 15 residues. TCRdb reprocessed the 5' RACE reads via MiXCR and lists one record per CDR3 protein. The sample holds about 530,000 distinct CDR3 sequences, roughly 15% seen once. The sample was also linked to a second study, of yellow fever vaccine responses in identical twins.

The TCR sequence derives from a woman aged 18-35 years in good health. The rearrangement links TRBV12-3 or TRBV12-4 to TRBJ2-3, with a weak D call TRBD1 (6 bases). Sequenced sample: CD4+ T cells sorted from blood. CDR3 protein: CASSRGQPRTDTQYF. The CDR3 DNA reads TGTGCCAGCAGTAGAGGACAGCCGCGCACAGATACGCAGTATTTT.